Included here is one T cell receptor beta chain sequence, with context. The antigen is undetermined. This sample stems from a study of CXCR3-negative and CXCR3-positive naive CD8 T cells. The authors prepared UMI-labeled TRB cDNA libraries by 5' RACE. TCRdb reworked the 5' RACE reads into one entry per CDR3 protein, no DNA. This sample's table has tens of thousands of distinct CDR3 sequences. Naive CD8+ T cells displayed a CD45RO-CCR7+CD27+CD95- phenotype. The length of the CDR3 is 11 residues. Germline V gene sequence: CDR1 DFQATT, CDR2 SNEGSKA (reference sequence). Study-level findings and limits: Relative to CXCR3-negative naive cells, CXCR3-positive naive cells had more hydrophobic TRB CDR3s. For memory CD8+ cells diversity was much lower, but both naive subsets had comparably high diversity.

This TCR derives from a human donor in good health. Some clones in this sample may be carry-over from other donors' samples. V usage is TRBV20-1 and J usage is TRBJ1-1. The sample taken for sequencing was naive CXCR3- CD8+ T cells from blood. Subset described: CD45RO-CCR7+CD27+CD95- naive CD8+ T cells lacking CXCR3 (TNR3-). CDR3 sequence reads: CSHKVGTEAFF.